Presented here are 21 T cell receptor beta chains from one specimen sequenced in a study of Ad26.COV2.S vaccination and SARS-CoV-2 variants. Assay used: immunoSEQ multiplex PCR; TCRdb lists only in-frame clones, some missing. This repertoire shows about 410,000 clones, approximately 86% found once; its top ten account for roughly 3%. Noted treatment: some 19 received Ad26.COV2.S at low or high dose, single or two shots; about 5 received placebo; per-sample allocation not given. Following the first vaccine or placebo injection, samples were taken on day 63. The material sequenced was peripheral blood, taken in a trial of Ad26.COV2.S vaccine versus placebo. These receptors all come from a person between 18 and 59 years old who received the Ad26.COV2.S COVID-19 vaccine or a placebo.

This clone appeared a single time. The rearrangement links TRBV10-1 to TRBJ1-5; 7 nucleotides line up with TRBD1. Germline CDR1 and CDR2: WNHNN and SYGVQD (reference sequence). The CDR3 contains 15 residues. Trimming at V came to 2 bases and at J to 7 bases, leaving 8 bases not matched to a gene. This CDR3 reads CASSEGTAGVQPQHF. The CDR3 DNA follows: TGCGCCAGCAGTGAGGGGACAGCAGGGGTACAGCCCCAGCATTTT.

The V call is TRBV7-8, the J call TRBJ2-3, with TRBD2 identical over 8 bases. Unmatched junction bases numbered 5, after V lost 4 bases and J lost 11 bases. In germline, CDR1 is SGHVS, CDR2 FQNEAQ. The CDR3 has 12 residues. The CDR3 coding sequence is TGTGCCAGCAGCTCCCGGGGGGGCGGGCAGTATTTT. It specifies CASSSRGGGQYF.

The chain links TRBV6-1 to TRBJ2-7, with D uncertain. The CDR3 has 14 residues. Trimming stripped 1 base from V and 3 bases from J, with 10 bases between. The germline V gene encodes CDR1 MNHNS and CDR2 SASEGT. CDR3: CASSEGQEYYEQYF. DNA of the CDR3: TGTGCCAGCAGTGAAGGGCAGGAGTACTACGAGCAGTACTTC.

V gene TRBV19 combines with J gene TRBJ2-6; D is undetermined. CDR3 size: 14 residues. The germline CDR1 and CDR2 sequences are LNHDA and SQIVND (reference sequence). V lost 7 bases to trimming and J lost 0 bases, with 7 bases between them. In DNA form, the CDR3 reads TGTGCCAGTATGGAATCCTCTGGGGCCAACGTCCTGACTTTC. This translates into CASMESSGANVLTF. Together with reference TRBV19 and TRBJ2-6, the CDR3 gives the full variable domain: DGGITQSPKYLFRKEGQNVTLSCEQNLNHDAMYWYRQDPGQGLRLIYYSQIVNDFQKGDIAEGYSVSREKKESFPLTVTSAQKNPTAFYLCASMESSGANVLTFGAGSRLTVL.

Worth noting for this clone: The same CDR3 also results from other DNA sequences found in this sample. This chain connects TRBV30 to TRBJ1-5, with D maybe TRBD1 (5 bases). Trimming pared 0 bases from V and 0 bases from J, leaving 9 bases between. Germline loops: CDR1 GTSNPN, CDR2 SVGIG (reference sequence). The length of the CDR3 is 15 residues. CDR3: CAWSVRGVSNQPQHF. The CDR3 DNA sequence: TGTGCCTGGAGTGTACGAGGGGTTAGCAATCAGCCCCAGCATTTT. Drawing the rest from reference TRBV30 and TRBJ1-5, the complete variable domain is SQTIHQWPATLVQPVGSPLSLECTVEGTSNPNLYWYRQAAGRGLQLLFYSVGIGQISSEVPQNLSASRPQDRQFILSSKKLLLSDSGFYLCAWSVRGVSNQPQHFGDGTRLSIL.

J is TRBJ1-2 and V is TRBV25-1, with D maybe TRBD1 (6 bases). The V end was cut by 7 bases, the J end by 4 bases, with 13 bases between. CDR3 length: 13 amino acids. The V gene's germline CDR1 is MGHDK and CDR2 SYGVNS. This CDR3 reads CASTPGGSYGYTF. The CDR3 nucleotides read TGTGCCAGCACGCCCGGGGGCAGCTATGGCTACACCTTC.

The V and J genes are TRBV30 and TRBJ2-7; D not resolved. CDR3 length: 14 amino acids. Germline CDR1 reads GTSNPN; CDR2 reads SVGIG (reference sequence). The V end lost 0 bases, the J end lost 2 bases, and 11 bases lay between the germline ends. CDR3 loop: CAWSVRVEPYEQYF. The CDR3 region has the DNA TGTGCCTGGAGTGTACGTGTGGAACCCTACGAGCAGTACTTC.

This chain uses TRBV5-8 with TRBJ1-1, with D perhaps matching TRBD1 (6 bases). The CDR3 extends over 13 amino acids. Trimming cost V 4 bases and J 4 bases, with 11 bases left between them. Germline CDR1 reads SGHTS; CDR2 reads YDEGEE. CDR3 DNA: TGTGCCAGCAGCCATGGACAGACCACTGAAGCTTTCTTT. Protein product: CASSHGQTTEAFF.

A single count supports this clone. The V and J genes are TRBV11-2 and TRBJ1-4; TRBD1 matches 9 bases. V shed 6 bases, J shed 7 bases, and the junction held 3 bases outside the gene matches. Germline V gene data show CDR1 as SGHAT and CDR2 as FQNNGV. The CDR3 is 13 amino acids. In nucleotides, the CDR3 is TGTGCCAGCAGACAGGGGGCGAGTGAAAAACTGTTTTTT. This codes for CASRQGASEKLFF.

The chain carries TRBV6-5 and TRBJ1-1; tentatively, D is TRBD1 (5 bases). Trimming pared 4 bases from V and 1 base from J, leaving 16 bases between. Germline V gene sequence: CDR1 MNHEY, CDR2 SVGAGI. The CDR3 covers 16 residues. CDR3 sequence (DNA): TGTGCCAGCAGTTTAGTCCTGGGGCAGACGAACACTGAAGCTTTCTTT. This encodes CASSLVLGQTNTEAFF.

The chain is built from TRBV5-1 and TRBJ1-6; no reliable D call. Trimming took 0 bases from V and 10 from J, leaving 11 bases between them. This CDR3 has 14 amino acids. Germline-derived CDR1 and CDR2 are SGHRS and YFSETQ. CDR3 loop: CASSLDRELSPLHF. In DNA, the CDR3 is TGCGCCAGCAGCTTGGATCGGGAATTGTCACCCCTCCACTTT.

The J gene is TRBJ2-2, the V gene TRBV7-9; D unclear. This CDR3 has 14 amino acids. Germline V gene lookup returns CDR1 SEHNR and CDR2 FQNEAQ (reference sequence). The germline V and J ends were trimmed by 0 bases and 5 bases, with 7 bases remaining between them. The CDR3 is CASSLAGGTGELFF. In DNA, the CDR3 is TGTGCCAGCAGCTTAGCTGGTGGGACCGGGGAGCTGTTTTTT.

The J gene is TRBJ2-6, the V gene TRBV27; TRBD1 matches at 7 bases. Germline V gene lookup returns CDR1 MNHEY and CDR2 SMNVEV (reference sequence). The CDR3 sequence is 18 residues long. Unmatched junction bases numbered 13, after V lost 6 bases and J lost 2 bases. The chain's CDR3 is CASSLTGSYSPGANVLTF. As DNA, the CDR3 is TGTGCCAGCAGCCTGACAGGGTCTTACTCTCCTGGGGCCAACGTCCTGACTTTC.

This chain connects TRBV6-5 to TRBJ1-1, with 7 bases lining up with TRBD1. J gave up 0 bases and V 6 bases, and 7 bases lay outside the gene matches. CDR1 and CDR2 from the germline V gene are MNHEY and SVGAGI. The CDR3 is made up of 15 amino acids. In DNA form, the CDR3 reads TGTGCCAGCAGCGTCGACAGGGCAATGAACACTGAAGCTTTCTTT. Its translation: CASSVDRAMNTEAFF.

The gene calls are TRBV2 and TRBJ2-7, with D maybe TRBD2 (7 bases). CDR1 and CDR2 (germline): SNHLY, FYNNEI. This CDR3 region has 12 residues. Trimming left V 10 bases short and J 6 bases short, with 16 bases between. CDR3 region: CATQRGGVEQYF. In nucleotides, the CDR3 is TGTGCCACCCAAAGGGGGGGCGTCGAGCAGTACTTC.

The chain combines TRBV5-4 with TRBJ2-1, with 8 bases that match TRBD2. V was pared by 7 bases and J by 9 bases, with 9 bases of the junction left unmatched. The CDR3 consists of 13 residues. The germline gives CDR1 SGHNT, CDR2 YYREEE (reference sequence). The chain's CDR3 is CASAGLEYGEQFF. CDR3 sequence (DNA): TGTGCCAGCGCGGGACTAGAGTACGGTGAGCAGTTCTTC.

This rearrangement joins TRBV7-9 to TRBJ2-7, with D unclear. Per germline, CDR1 SEHNR and CDR2 FQNEAQ (reference sequence). The CDR3 has 14 residues. The V gene lost 1 base and the J gene lost 4 bases, with 11 bases spanning the gap. Written as DNA, the CDR3 is TGTGCCAGCAGCTTAGGTGCACAGATTTACGAGCAGTACTTC. It codes for CASSLGAQIYEQYF.

The chain uses TRBV7-9 and TRBJ2-5; TRBD1 or TRBD2 may be the D gene (6 bases each). Per the germline V gene, CDR1 is SEHNR and CDR2 is FQNEAQ (reference sequence). The V end was cut by 6 bases, the J end by 5 bases, with 10 bases between. CDR3 length: 12 residues. The CDR3 is CASSQGRETQYF. In DNA form, the CDR3 reads TGTGCCAGCAGTCAGGGGAGGGAGACCCAGTACTTC.

The chain carries TRBV12-5 and TRBJ2-7; D unclear. The CDR3 has 11 amino acids. CDR1 LGHNT and CDR2 FRNRAP come from the germline V gene. V was pared by 5 bases and J by 3 bases, with 5 bases between. CDR3 nucleotide sequence: TGTGCTAGTGGTGTCCACTACGAGCAGTACTTC. Its translation: CASGVHYEQYF.

CDR3 amino acids: CASSLWDSPLHF. The CDR3 nucleotides are TGTGCCAGCAGCTTGTGGGATTCACCCCTCCACTTT. The rearrangement joins TRBV5-8 to TRBJ1-6; D is unclear. Trimming cost V 1 base and J 8 bases, with 4 bases left between them. Germline values: CDR1 SGHTS, CDR2 YDEGEE. The CDR3 covers 12 residues.

The chain recombines TRBV6-5 with TRBJ2-4; maybe TRBD1 (6 bases). This CDR3 has 16 residues. Germline loops: CDR1 MNHEY, CDR2 SVGAGI. The V gene lost 3 bases and the J gene lost 1 base, with 13 bases spanning the gap. CDR3: CASSYVGQGAKNIQYF. The CDR3 DNA sequence: TGTGCCAGCAGTTATGTAGGCCAGGGGGCCAAAAACATTCAGTACTTC.